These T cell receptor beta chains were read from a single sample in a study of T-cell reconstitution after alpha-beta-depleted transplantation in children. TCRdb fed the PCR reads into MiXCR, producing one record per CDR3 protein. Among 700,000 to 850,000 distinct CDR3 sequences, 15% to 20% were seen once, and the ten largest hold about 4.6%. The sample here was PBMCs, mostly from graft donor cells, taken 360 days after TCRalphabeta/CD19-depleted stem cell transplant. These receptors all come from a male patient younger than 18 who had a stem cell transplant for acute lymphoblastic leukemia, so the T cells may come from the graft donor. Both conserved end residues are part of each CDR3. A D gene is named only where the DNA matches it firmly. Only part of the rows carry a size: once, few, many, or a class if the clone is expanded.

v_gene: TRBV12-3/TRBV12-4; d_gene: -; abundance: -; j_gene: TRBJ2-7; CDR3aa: CASSISVAYEQYF; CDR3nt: TGTGCCAGCTCGATTAGCGTAGCCTACGAGCAGTACTTC
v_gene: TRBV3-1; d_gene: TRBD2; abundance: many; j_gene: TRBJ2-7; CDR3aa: CASSPGLAGVGEQYF; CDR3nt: TGTGCCAGCAGCCCCGGACTAGCGGGAGTAGGTGAGCAGTACTTC
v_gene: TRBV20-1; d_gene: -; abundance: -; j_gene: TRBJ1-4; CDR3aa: CSAGARGEKLFF; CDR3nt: TGCAGTGCGGGGGCTAGGGGTGAAAAACTGTTTTTT
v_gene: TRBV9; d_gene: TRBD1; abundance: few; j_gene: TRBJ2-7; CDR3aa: CASSVGTGGTEQYF; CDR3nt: TGTGCCAGCAGCGTAGGGACAGGGGGCACCGAGCAGTACTTC
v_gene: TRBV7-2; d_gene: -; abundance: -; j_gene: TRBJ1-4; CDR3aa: CASSFSRGHEKLFF; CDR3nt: TGTGCCAGCAGCTTCTCCAGAGGACATGAAAAACTGTTTTTT
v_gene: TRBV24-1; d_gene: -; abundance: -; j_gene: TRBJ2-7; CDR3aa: CATSDLWRKFSYEQYF; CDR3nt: TGTGCCACCAGTGATTTGTGGCGGAAGTTTTCCTACGAGCAGTACTTC
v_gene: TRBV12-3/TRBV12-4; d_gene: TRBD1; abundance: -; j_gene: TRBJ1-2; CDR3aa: CASRGTGGHYGYTF; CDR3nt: TGTGCCAGCAGGGGGACAGGGGGACACTATGGCTACACCTTC
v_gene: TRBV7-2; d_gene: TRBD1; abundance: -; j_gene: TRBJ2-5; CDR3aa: CASSSWTGSETQYF; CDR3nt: TGTGCCAGCAGCTCCTGGACAGGGTCAGAGACCCAGTACTTC
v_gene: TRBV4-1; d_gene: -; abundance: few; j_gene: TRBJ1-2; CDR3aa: CASAGMDYGYTF; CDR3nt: TGCGCCAGTGCAGGAATGGACTATGGCTACACCTTC
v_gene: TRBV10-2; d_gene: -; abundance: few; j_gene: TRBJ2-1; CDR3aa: CASSEVRGGQDEQFF; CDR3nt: TGCGCCAGCAGTGAGGTGAGGGGGGGCCAGGATGAGCAGTTCTTC
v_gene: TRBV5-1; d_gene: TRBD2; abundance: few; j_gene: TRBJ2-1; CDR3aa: CASSLESSGFYNEQFF; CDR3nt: TGCGCCAGCAGCTTGGAGTCTAGCGGCTTTTACAATGAGCAGTTCTTC
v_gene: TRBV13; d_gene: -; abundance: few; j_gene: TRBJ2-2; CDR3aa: CASSLADDTGELFF; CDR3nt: TGTGCCAGCAGCTTAGCGGATGACACCGGGGAGCTGTTTTTT
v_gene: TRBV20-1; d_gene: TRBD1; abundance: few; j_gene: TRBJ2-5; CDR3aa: CSARDLQGTGGDETQYF; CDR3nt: TGCAGTGCTAGAGATCTGCAAGGGACAGGGGGCGATGAGACCCAGTACTTC
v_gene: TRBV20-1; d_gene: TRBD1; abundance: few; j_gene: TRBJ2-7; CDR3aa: CSVPRDRAYEQYF; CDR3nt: TGCAGTGTTCCCCGGGACAGGGCCTACGAGCAGTACTTC
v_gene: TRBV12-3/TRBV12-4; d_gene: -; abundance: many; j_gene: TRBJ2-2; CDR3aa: CASSPRDLLSGELFF; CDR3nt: TGTGCCAGCAGTCCGCGGGACCTCCTATCCGGGGAGCTGTTTTTT
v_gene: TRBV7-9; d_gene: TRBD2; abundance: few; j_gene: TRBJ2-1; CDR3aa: CASSFGLAGGEQFF; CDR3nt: TGTGCCAGCAGCTTCGGACTAGCGGGAGGAGAGCAGTTCTTC
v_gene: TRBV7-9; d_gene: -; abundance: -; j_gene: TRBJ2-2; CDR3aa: CASTSDRSLNTGELFF; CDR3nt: TGTGCCAGCACCTCCGACAGGTCCCTTAACACCGGGGAGCTGTTTTTT
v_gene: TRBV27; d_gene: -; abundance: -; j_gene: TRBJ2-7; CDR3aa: CASSFSREGEQYF; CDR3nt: TGTGCCAGCAGTTTCAGCAGGGAAGGCGAGCAGTACTTC
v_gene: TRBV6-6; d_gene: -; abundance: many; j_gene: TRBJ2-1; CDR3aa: CASREGNYNEQFF; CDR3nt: TGTGCCAGCAGGGAGGGGAACTACAATGAGCAGTTCTTC
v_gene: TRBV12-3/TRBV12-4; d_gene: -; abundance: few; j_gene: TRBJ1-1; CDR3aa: CASRRHGEAFF; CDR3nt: TGTGCCAGCAGGCGACATGGTGAAGCTTTCTTT
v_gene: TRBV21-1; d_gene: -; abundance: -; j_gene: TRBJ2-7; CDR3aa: CASSSLRDRGDEQYF; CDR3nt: TGTGCCAGCAGCAGCCTCCGGGACAGAGGGGACGAGCAGTACTTC
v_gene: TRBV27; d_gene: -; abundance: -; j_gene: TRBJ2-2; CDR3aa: CASSPLHRGGPSGELFF; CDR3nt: TGTGCCAGCAGTCCTCTTCACAGGGGAGGGCCTTCCGGGGAGCTGTTTTTT
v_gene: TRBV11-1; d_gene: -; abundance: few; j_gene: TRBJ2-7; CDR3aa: CASSPILGRVGYEQYF; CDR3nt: TGTGCCAGCAGCCCGATATTAGGGCGCGTCGGCTACGAGCAGTACTTC
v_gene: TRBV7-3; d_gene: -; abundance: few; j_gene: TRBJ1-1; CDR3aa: CASGDSMNTEAFF; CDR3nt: TGTGCCAGCGGAGACAGTATGAACACTGAAGCTTTCTTT
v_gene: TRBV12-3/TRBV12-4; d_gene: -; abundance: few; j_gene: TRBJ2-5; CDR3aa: CASSSGLIQETQYF; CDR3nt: TGTGCCAGCAGTTCGGGACTTATCCAAGAGACCCAGTACTTC
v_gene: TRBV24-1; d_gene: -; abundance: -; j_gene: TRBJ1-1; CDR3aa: CATSAGGRGTEAFF; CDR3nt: TGTGCCACCAGTGCGGGGGGCCGTGGGACTGAAGCTTTCTTT
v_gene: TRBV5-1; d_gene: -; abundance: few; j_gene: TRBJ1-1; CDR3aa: CASMGLNTEAFF; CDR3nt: TGCGCCAGCATGGGTTTGAACACTGAAGCTTTCTTT
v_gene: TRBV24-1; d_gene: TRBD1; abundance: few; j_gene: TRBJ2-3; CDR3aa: CATSDSDRVSDTQYF; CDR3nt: TGTGCCACCAGTGATTCCGACAGGGTCTCAGATACGCAGTATTTT
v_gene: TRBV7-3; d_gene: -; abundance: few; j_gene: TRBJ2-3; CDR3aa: CASSLLESTDTQYF; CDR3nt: TGTGCCAGCAGCCTGCTAGAAAGCACAGATACGCAGTATTTT
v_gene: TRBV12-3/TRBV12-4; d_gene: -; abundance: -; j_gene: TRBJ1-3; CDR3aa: CASSYEGGNTIYF; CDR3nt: TGTGCCAGCAGTTACGAAGGAGGAAACACCATATATTTT
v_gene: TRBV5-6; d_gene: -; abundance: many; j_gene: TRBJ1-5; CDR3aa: CASSRPNQPQHF; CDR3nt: TGTGCCAGCAGTCGACCCAATCAGCCCCAGCATTTT
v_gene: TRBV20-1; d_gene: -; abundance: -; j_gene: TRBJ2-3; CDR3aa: CSANNRAGDTQYF; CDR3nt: TGCAGTGCTAATAACAGGGCAGGGGATACGCAGTATTTT
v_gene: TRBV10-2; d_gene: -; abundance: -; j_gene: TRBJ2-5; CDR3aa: CASSGAKETQYF; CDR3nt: TGCGCCAGCAGCGGCGCGAAAGAGACCCAGTACTTC
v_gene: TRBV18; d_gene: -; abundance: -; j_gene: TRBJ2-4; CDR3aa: CASSRTGGENIQYF; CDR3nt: TGTGCCAGCTCGCGGACAGGAGGGGAAAACATTCAGTACTTC
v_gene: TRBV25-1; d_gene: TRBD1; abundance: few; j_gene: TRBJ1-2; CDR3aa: CASSQFRDKRDRVVLQVYGYTF; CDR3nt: TGTGCCAGCAGTCAATTTCGGGATAAGAGAGACAGGGTGGTTCTCCAAGTCTATGGCTACACCTTC
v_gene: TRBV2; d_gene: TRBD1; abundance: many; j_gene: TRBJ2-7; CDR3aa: CASRPISQGELYF; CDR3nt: TGTGCCAGCAGGCCCATATCACAGGGGGAATTGTACTTC
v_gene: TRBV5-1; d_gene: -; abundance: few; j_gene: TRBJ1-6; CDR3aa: CASSFLSGYNSPLHF; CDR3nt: TGCGCCAGCAGCTTTTTGAGTGGCTATAATTCACCCCTCCACTTT
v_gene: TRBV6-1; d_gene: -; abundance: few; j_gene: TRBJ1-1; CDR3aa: CASSEPGRGVPEAFF; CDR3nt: TGTGCCAGCAGTGAACCGGGCCGAGGGGTTCCTGAAGCTTTCTTT
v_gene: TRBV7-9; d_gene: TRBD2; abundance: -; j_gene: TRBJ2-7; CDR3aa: CASSLETSGRSYEQYF; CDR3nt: TGTGCCAGCAGCTTAGAGACTAGCGGGAGAAGTTACGAGCAGTACTTC
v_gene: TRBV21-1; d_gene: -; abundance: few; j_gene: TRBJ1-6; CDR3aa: CASSKLRWGQVQISPLHF; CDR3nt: TGTGCCAGCAGCAAACTCCGTTGGGGACAGGTGCAAATTTCACCCCTCCACTTT
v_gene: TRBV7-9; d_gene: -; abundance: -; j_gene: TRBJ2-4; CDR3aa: CASSVLLNIQYF; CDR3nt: TGTGCCAGCAGTGTCCTATTAAACATTCAGTACTTC
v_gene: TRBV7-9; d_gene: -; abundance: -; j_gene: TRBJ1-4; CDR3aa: CASSFSGLLLEKLFF; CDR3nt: TGTGCCAGCAGCTTTTCAGGGCTCCTACTTGAAAAACTGTTTTTT
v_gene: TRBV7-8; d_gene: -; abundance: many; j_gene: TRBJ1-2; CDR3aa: CASSLDRYGYTF; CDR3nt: TGTGCCAGCAGCTTAGACCGCTATGGCTACACCTTC
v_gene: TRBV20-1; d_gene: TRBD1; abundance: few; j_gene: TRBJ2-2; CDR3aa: CSAIGQGSTGELFF; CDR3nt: TGCAGTGCGATCGGACAGGGTTCCACCGGGGAGCTGTTTTTT
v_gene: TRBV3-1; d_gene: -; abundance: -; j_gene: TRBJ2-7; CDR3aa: CASSPDWNEQYF; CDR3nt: TGTGCCAGCAGCCCCGACTGGAACGAGCAGTACTTC
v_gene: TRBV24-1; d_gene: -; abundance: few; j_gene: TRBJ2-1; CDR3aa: CATSDAAFGVSYNEQFF; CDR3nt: TGTGCCACCAGTGATGCCGCCTTCGGGGTTTCCTACAATGAGCAGTTCTTC
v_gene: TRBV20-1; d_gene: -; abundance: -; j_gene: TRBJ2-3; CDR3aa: CSARSSGEADTQYF; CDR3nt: TGCAGTGCTAGATCGTCGGGAGAGGCAGATACGCAGTATTTT